Listed below are T cell receptor beta chains from one sample, sequenced in a study of OX40 agonist ivuxolimab in advanced cancers. TCRdb keeps only in-frame clones here, not all; method: immunoSEQ multiplex PCR. The sample includes about 64,000 clones, approximately 78% of them seen just once. The material sequenced was CD4+ or CD8+ T cells sorted from blood, taken in a trial of the OX40 agonist ivuxolimab. These receptors all stem from an adult with an advanced solid tumor such as melanoma, head and neck, liver or kidney cancer. Both conserved end residues are trimmed from each CDR3. Clone size appears in some rows only: once, few, many, or a class for an expanded clone.

size	J	V	CDR3
few	TRBJ1-4	TRBV7-9	ASSLGGEYEKLF
NA	TRBJ2-1	TRBV19	ASSFSPDYNEQF
NA	TRBJ2-2	TRBV5-1	ASSPTSAGNTGELF
once	TRBJ2-2	TRBV27	ASSFLSDTGELF
NA	TRBJ2-1	TRBV7-2	ASSPGSGRSNEQF
NA	TRBJ2-5	TRBV18	ASSPQAGVIQETQY
few	TRBJ1-2	TRBV6-6	ASSYLDRVDGYT
NA	TRBJ2-1	TRBV6-1	ASRISGGPNEQF
NA	TRBJ2-3	TRBV15	ATSREQSTTTDTQY
once	TRBJ2-3	TRBV4-1	ASSQAPPADTQY
NA	TRBJ1-2	TRBV10-3	AISEQGQGARGYT
NA	TRBJ1-1	TRBV29-1	SGQGAMGMNTEAF
NA	TRBJ2-1	TRBV7-2	ASSLPYGPNEQF
NA	TRBJ1-4	TRBV2	ASSEALGLGEKLF
NA	TRBJ1-1	TRBV7-2	ASSSFTGYTEAF
NA	TRBJ2-5	TRBV2	ASTLVGWDQETQY
NA	TRBJ1-1	TRBV5-1	ASSLGSPTEAF
few	TRBJ2-5	TRBV6-5	ASSYSFVQETQY